This section outlines one T cell receptor (beta chain) sequence together with its context. What it binds is not known. This record comes from a study of CXCR3-negative and CXCR3-positive naive CD8 T cells. Whole-study results and caveats: Compared with CXCR3-negative naive cells, CXCR3-positive naive cells showed more hydrophobic TRB CDR3s. Cryopreservation partially decreased CXCR3 expression, and most assays used fresh PBMCs.

The TRB libraries of cDNA were built by UMI-labeled 5' RACE. No DNA is given; TCRdb re-called the 5' RACE reads and lists each CDR3 protein once. This sample's table reports 130,000 to 150,000 distinct CDR3 sequences. Germline assignment: CDR1 SEHNR and CDR2 FQNEAQ (reference sequence). The CDR3 is made up of 15 amino acids. The source material was naive CXCR3+ CD8+ T cells from blood. Indicated subset: CD45RO-CCR7+CD27+CD95- naive CD8+ T cells expressing CXCR3 (TNR3+). The chain employs TRBV7-9 and TRBJ1-4. The sequence came from a human donor in good health. Some clones in this sample may be carry-over from other donors' samples. CDR3 amino acids: CASSHSGWEDEKLFF.